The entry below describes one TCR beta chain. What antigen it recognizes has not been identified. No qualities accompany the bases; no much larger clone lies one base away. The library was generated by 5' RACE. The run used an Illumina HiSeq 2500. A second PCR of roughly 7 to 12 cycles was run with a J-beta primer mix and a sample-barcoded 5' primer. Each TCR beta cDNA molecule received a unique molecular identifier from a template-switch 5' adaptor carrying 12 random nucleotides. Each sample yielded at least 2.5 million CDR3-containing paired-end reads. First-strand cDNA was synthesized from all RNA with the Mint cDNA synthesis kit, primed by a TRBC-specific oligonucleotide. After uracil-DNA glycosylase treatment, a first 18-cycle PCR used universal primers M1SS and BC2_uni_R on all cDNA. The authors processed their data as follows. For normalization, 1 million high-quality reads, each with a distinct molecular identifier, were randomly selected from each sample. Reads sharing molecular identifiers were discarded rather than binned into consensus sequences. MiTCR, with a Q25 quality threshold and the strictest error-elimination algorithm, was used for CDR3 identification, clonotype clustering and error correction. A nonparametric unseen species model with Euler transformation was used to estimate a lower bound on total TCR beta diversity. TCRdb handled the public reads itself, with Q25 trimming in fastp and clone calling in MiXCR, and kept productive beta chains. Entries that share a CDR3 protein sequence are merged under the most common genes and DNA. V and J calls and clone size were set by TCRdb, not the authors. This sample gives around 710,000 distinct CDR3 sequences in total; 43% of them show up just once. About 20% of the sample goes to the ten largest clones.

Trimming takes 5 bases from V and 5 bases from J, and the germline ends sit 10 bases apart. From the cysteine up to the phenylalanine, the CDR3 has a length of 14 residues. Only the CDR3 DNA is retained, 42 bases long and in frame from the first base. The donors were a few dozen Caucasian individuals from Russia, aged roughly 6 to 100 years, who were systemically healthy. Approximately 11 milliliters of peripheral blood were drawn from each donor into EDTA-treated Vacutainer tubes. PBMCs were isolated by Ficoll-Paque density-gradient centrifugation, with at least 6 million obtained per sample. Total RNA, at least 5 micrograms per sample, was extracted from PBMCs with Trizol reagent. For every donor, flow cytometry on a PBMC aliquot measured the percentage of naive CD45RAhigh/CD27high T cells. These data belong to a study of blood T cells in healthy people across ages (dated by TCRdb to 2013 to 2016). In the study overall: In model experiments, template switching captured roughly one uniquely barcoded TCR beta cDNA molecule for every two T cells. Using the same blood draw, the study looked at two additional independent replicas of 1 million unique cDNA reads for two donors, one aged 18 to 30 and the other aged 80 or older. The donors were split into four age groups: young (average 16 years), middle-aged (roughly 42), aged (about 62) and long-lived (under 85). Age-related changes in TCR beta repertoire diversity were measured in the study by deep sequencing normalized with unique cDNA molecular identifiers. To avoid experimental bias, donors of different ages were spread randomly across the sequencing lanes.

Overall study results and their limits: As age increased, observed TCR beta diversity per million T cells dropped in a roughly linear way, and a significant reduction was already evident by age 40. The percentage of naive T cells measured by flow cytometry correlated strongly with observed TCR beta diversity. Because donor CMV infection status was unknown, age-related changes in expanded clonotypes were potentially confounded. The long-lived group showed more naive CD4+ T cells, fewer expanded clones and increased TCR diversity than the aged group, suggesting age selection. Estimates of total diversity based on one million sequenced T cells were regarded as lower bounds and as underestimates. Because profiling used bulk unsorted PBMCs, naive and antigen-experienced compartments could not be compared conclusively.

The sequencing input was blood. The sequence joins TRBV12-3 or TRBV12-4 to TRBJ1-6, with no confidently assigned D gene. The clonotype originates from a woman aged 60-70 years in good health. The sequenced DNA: TGTGCCAGCAGTCGGGGTTCCGATAATTCACCCCTCCACTTT. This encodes CASSRGSDNSPLHF.